A single sample gave rise to the 5 T cell receptor beta chains below, sequenced in a study of blood T cell repertoires in COVID-19. The protocol was immunoSEQ multiplex PCR, while the TCRdb copy is restricted to in-frame clones and leaves out a portion. This sample has about 89,000 clones, with roughly four fifths found just once. Sequenced input: peripheral blood. Receptors originate from a man aged 70 or older with acute or convalescent COVID-19.

This clone was counted a few times. The chain links TRBV7-2 to TRBJ1-1, with D perhaps matching TRBD1 (6 bases). This CDR3 contains 14 residues. The ends were cut back, 1 base at V and 2 bases at J, with 8 bases in the middle. Germline CDR1 reads SGHTA; CDR2 reads FQGNSA. This chain's CDR3 is CASSLGTVNTEAFF. The CDR3 nucleotides are TGTGCCAGCAGCTTAGGGACAGTTAACACTGAAGCTTTCTTT. Combining the CDR3 with reference TRBV7-2 and TRBJ1-1 gives the whole variable domain GAGVSQSPSNKVTEKGKDVELRCDPISGHTALYWYRQSLGQGLEFLIYFQGNSAPDKSGLPSDRFSAERTGGSVSTLTIQRTQQEDSAVYLCASSLGTVNTEAFFGQGTRLTVV.

V is TRBV18 and J is TRBJ1-3; 8 bases line up with TRBD1. Losses at the gene ends were 3 bases for V and 2 bases for J; bases not matched to a gene: 12. Germline V gives CDR1 KGHSH, CDR2 LQKENI. This CDR3 spans 18 amino acids. The CDR3 nucleotides are TGTGCCAGCTCACCCTCACCCCCAGGGGGCATTACTGGAAACACCATATATTTT. This encodes CASSPSPPGGITGNTIYF.

V gene TRBV11-2 combines with J gene TRBJ2-1; D gene uncertain. V was shortened by 1 base and J by 2 bases, with 15 bases between the two germline ends. The germline V gene has CDR1 SGHAT and CDR2 FQNNGV. The CDR3 is 17 residues long. CDR3 DNA sequence: TGTGCCAGCAGCTTAGCCTCCGGGTCTCGACCCTACAATGAGCAGTTCTTC. Residues: CASSLASGSRPYNEQFF.

This clone was seen only a few times. This CDR3 is CASSQDLQGALTTNEKLFF. The CDR3 nucleotides read TGCGCCAGCAGCCAGGACCTACAGGGGGCCCTTACAACTAATGAAAAACTGTTTTTT. The V gene is TRBV4-1, the J gene TRBJ1-4; 9 bases are a match to TRBD1. The CDR3 is 19 residues long. Germline trimming cut 3 bases from V and 0 bases from J; bases unmatched to any gene: 11. Germline loops: CDR1 MGHRA, CDR2 YSYEKL.

This chain links TRBV15 with TRBJ2-1; possible D gene TRBD2, 5 bases. V lost 5 bases and J lost 3, with 14 bases in between. The CDR3 length is 15 residues. The germline CDR1 and CDR2 sequences are LNHNV and YYDKDF (reference sequence). CDR3 sequence reads: CATSPRARHYNEQFF. CDR3 nucleotides: TGTGCCACCAGCCCGCGGGCTCGGCACTACAATGAGCAGTTCTTC.